This T cell receptor beta chain was recorded in a study of breast tumors, draining lymph nodes, adjacent tissues (dated by TCRdb to the mid-2010s). About the investigation overall: In breast cancer patients, the study compared the TCR beta repertoires of tumor, adjacent nontumor tissue and axillary lymph nodes. In human breast cancer, the study set out to evaluate how tumor, surrounding tissue and draining lymph node repertoires relate to one another and whether T cells may move between these sites.

The sequencer was an Illumina HiSeq 2000. TCR beta chain libraries were generated by multiplex PCR amplification. The amplified TCR beta chain products were analyzed by high-throughput sequencing. The raw public reads went through TCRdb reprocessing: fastp at Q25, MiXCR clone calling, in-frame beta chains kept. Each CDR3 protein gets just one entry, which takes the most common genes and DNA from the rows behind it. The sample has nearly 200,000 distinct CDR3 sequences on record, approximately 33% of them singletons. Over 4% of the sample lies in the top ten. Relative to germline, V is 6 bases shorter and J is 7 bases shorter, with 3 bases between their ends. Per the germline V gene, SQVTM is the CDR1 and ANQGSEA is the CDR2. The CDR3 runs 8 residues from the cysteine to the phenylalanine. CDR3 DNA only is kept here, 24 bases in frame from base 1. What the study reported, not specific to this receptor: In luminal-like breast cancer, tumor and nontumor tissue repertoires resembled each other significantly more than in basal-like breast cancer. The conclusion that tumor T cells originate in lymph nodes was presented as consistent with a hypothesis rather than as directly demonstrated. The data were considered consistent with most tumor T cells being derived from the lymph node and subsequently expanding within tumor tissue. T-cell repertoire diversity in tumors was found to be lower than in lymph nodes but higher than in nontumor tissue, and preferential V and J gene usage was observed.

Lymph node samples were obtained from the axillary draining lymph nodes of breast cancer patients. As concerns this clonotype: Its antigen is still unknown. Base qualities are not recorded, but no much larger clone differs from it by a single base.

The TCR originated in a female donor with breast cancer. Some clones in this sample may be carry-over from other donors' samples. Sequencing was done on a sample of axillary lymph node tissue. The chain is encoded by TRBV29-1 joined to TRBJ2-5; no D gene can be assigned with confidence. In nucleotide form, the sequence is TGCAGCGTCCTGACCCAGTACTTC. The encoded protein is CSVLTQYF.